These 7 T cell receptor beta chains originate from one sample sequenced in a study of shared clonotypes between healthy human individuals. Data came from immunoSEQ multiplex PCR; TCRdb stores just in-frame clones and leaves some out. The data hold about 2 million clones, with 95% observed a single time. The sample was naive CD4+ T cells sorted from blood. This sample's subset: CD45RA+ positively selected. These receptors were obtained from a man aged 18 to 30 in good health.

The chain joins TRBV6-4 to TRBJ2-2; D might be TRBD1 (6 bases). The V gene's germline CDR1 is MRHNA and CDR2 SNTAGT. The V end lost 4 bases, the J end lost 0 bases, and 9 bases lay between the germline ends. The CDR3 runs 15 residues. As DNA, the CDR3 is TGTGCCAGCAGTGTAGGGGGAACGAACACCGGGGAGCTGTTTTTT. Encoded protein: CASSVGGTNTGELFF.

The chain links TRBV10-3 to TRBJ2-2; D might be TRBD1 (5 bases). Between the trimmed V and J ends, which lost 4 bases and 4 bases, there was a span of 13 bases. The germline CDR1 and CDR2 sequences are ENHRY and SYGVKD. This CDR3 spans 15 amino acids. CDR3 loop: CAISVLDKPTGELFF. CDR3 coding DNA: TGTGCCATCAGTGTCTTGGACAAGCCCACCGGGGAGCTGTTTTTT.

V is TRBV6-5 and J is TRBJ1-5, with D possibly being TRBD1 (5 bases). The V gene's germline CDR1 is MNHEY and CDR2 SVGAGI. Trimming cost V 6 bases and J 1 base, with 10 bases left between them. This CDR3 spans 14 amino acids. The CDR3 nucleotides are TGTGCCAGCAGCGCGCGGGACAGCAATCAGCCCCAGCATTTT. Protein: CASSARDSNQPQHF.

This sequence joins TRBV6-1 and TRBJ1-3; a weak D match, TRBD1 (6 bases). Germline CDR1 is MNHNS and CDR2 is SASEGT. This CDR3 contains 15 residues. V lost 6 bases, J lost 0 bases, and 12 bases lay in between. The CDR3 nucleotides are TGTGCCAGCAGATACCGGACAGTCTCTGGAAACACCATATATTTT. Translating it yields CASRYRTVSGNTIYF.

The chain couples TRBV5-6 to TRBJ1-1; unclear D gene. Germline CDR1 SGHDT, CDR2 YYEEEE. V gave up 7 bases and J gave up 5 bases, with 15 bases separating them. The CDR3 is made up of 13 amino acids. The CDR3 coding sequence is TGTGCCAGCGCCTTGGGTAGGCAGACTGAAGCTTTCTTT. Amino acid sequence: CASALGRQTEAFF.

The V call is TRBV27, the J call TRBJ1-6, with TRBD1 matching over 9 bases. The germline gives CDR1 MNHEY, CDR2 SMNVEV (reference sequence). V shed 6 bases and J 6 bases; nucleotides not matched to a gene: 21. The CDR3 totals 20 residues. CDR3 residues: CASSRKLGQGTAGGNSPLHF. CDR3 bases: TGTGCCAGCAGCCGCAAACTCGGACAGGGGACCGCAGGAGGTAATTCACCCCTCCACTTT.

The genes are TRBV29-1 and TRBJ1-1; tentatively, D is TRBD1 (6 bases). Germline lookup yields CDR1 SQVTM and CDR2 ANQGSEA. V was cut by 8 bases and J by 8 bases, with 21 bases left in between. CDR3 length equals 13 residues. In DNA form, the CDR3 reads TGCAGCCTATCTTCTTCCGGGACACTGGAAGCTTTCTTT. This codes for CSLSSSGTLEAFF.